The 30 T cell receptor beta chains given below trace back to one sample, sequenced in a study of T cell clonality in common variable immunodeficiency. Study-wide results and caveats: Common variable immunodeficiency TCR beta sequences reportedly had fewer deletions and N-nucleotide insertions.

Repertoires were generated with immunoSEQ multiplex PCR, while TCRdb's copy carries only in-frame clones and drops some. The sample has around 21,000 clones, none seen only once; the top ten hold over 6.5%. What these receptors recognize is not known. The source material was peripheral blood mononuclear cells. Receptor source: a human donor with common variable immunodeficiency.

The CDR3 sequence: CAISERRDRGRLYEQYF. The CDR3 DNA, read in part, is TGTGCCATCAGTGAGCGCCGGGACAGGGGGCGCCTCTACGAG. This chain links TRBV10-3 with TRBJ2-7, with TRBD1 identical over 12 bases. The CDR3 extends 3 residues past the end of the read, so its final part is completed from the germline J gene. Germline lookup yields CDR1 ENHRY and CDR2 SYGVKD. The CDR3 spans 17 residues. V was pared by 2 bases and J by 3 bases, with 8 bases of the junction left unmatched.

The table lists this clone with many counts. The read comes to an end 3 residues before the CDR3 does, leaving the germline J gene to fill in the end. The chain carries TRBV2 and TRBJ2-1; 9 bases map to TRBD1. Losses at the gene ends were 8 bases for V and 6 bases for J; bases not matched to a gene: 5. This CDR3 has 13 amino acids. CDR1 and CDR2 (germline): SNHLY, FYNNEI. Here the CDR3 reads CASHRGHSNEQFF. The sequenced part of the CDR3 DNA is TGTGCCAGCCACAGGGGGCATTCCAATGAG.

A word on this clone: The read terminates 3 residues ahead of where the CDR3 ends, so the germline J gene completes it. V usage is TRBV7-9 and J usage is TRBJ2-3; D is perhaps TRBD1 (5 bases). The CDR3 consists of 14 residues. Trimming removed 5 bases at V and 2 bases at J, with 11 bases between. From germline, CDR1 is SEHNR and CDR2 FQNEAQ (reference sequence). The CDR3: CASSGQGYTDTQYF. The sequenced part of the CDR3 DNA is TGTGCCAGCAGCGGGCAGGGCTACACAGATACG.

This clone occurred many times. The read comes to an end 3 residues before the CDR3 does, leaving the germline J gene to fill in the end. The chain uses TRBV5-4 and TRBJ1-1; D perhaps matches TRBD1 (6 bases). The CDR3 contains 16 residues. The V and J ends lost 6 bases and 2 bases respectively, with 20 bases between them. Per the germline V gene, CDR1 is SGHNT and CDR2 is YYREEE (reference sequence). The DNA read from the CDR3 is TGTGCCAGCACCCCGGGAGGGGGTATTGAAAACACTGAA. It is translated as CASTPGGGIENTE. The whole CDR3 sequence reads CASTPGGGIENTEAFF.

With respect to this clone: The read falls 3 residues short of the CDR3 end, and the missing part is taken from the germline J gene. V is TRBV23-1 and J is TRBJ2-3, with 7 nucleotides matching TRBD1. TRBV23-1 is assigned to the ORF class and has an uncertain function. V shed 8 bases and J 2 bases; nucleotides not matched to a gene: 7. This CDR3 region has 14 residues. The CDR3 loop is CASGRDRFTDTQYF. Partial CDR3 DNA: TGCGCCAGCGGAAGGGACAGATTCACAGATACG.

This clone was seen more than once but under ten times. Read sequence stops 3 residues before the CDR3 end, and the germline J gene provides the missing end. J is TRBJ2-5 and V is TRBV18; D perhaps matches TRBD1 (6 bases). This CDR3 has 15 amino acids. V was cut by 1 base and J by 1 base, with 10 bases left in between. CDR1 KGHSH and CDR2 LQKENI come from the germline V gene. The CDR3 bases that were read are TGTGCCAGCTCACCACAACAGGGTGGCCAAGAGACC. Residues: CASSPQQGGQET. The whole CDR3 region reads CASSPQQGGQETQYF. The variable domain in full, completed from reference TRBV18 and TRBJ2-5, reads NAGVMQNPRHLVRRRGQEARLRCSPMKGHSHVYWYRQLPEEGLKFMVYLQKENIIDESGMPKERFSAEFPKEGPSILRIQQVVRGDSAAYFCASSPQQGGQETQYFGPGTRLLVL.

Partial CDR3 DNA: TGTGCCAGCAGTGAAGGGACTCGTCACAATGAG. Translation gives CASSEGTRHNE. The complete CDR3 reads CASSEGTRHNEQFF. The chain is built from TRBV6-4 and TRBJ2-1, with D perhaps matching TRBD2 (6 bases). The missing CDR3 end, 3 residues past where the read stops, is filled in from the germline J gene. Germline V gene data show CDR1 as MRHNA and CDR2 as SNTAGT. Deletions cut 3 bases from V and 5 bases from J, with 11 bases between. The length of the CDR3 is 14 residues.

This clone was counted a few times. The CDR3 end falls 3 residues outside the read, so it is completed with the germline J gene. This chain connects TRBV2 to TRBJ2-4, with D perhaps matching TRBD1 (5 bases). V dropped 4 bases and J dropped 0 bases, with 10 bases sitting between them. The CDR3 extends over 15 amino acids. Germline CDR1 SNHLY, CDR2 FYNNEI. The CDR3 region is CASSGDRLAKNIQYF. The covered CDR3 bases are TGTGCCAGCAGTGGAGACAGATTAGCCAAAAACATT.

This clone showed up many times. The missing CDR3 end, 3 residues past where the read stops, is filled in from the germline J gene. V gene TRBV19 combines with J gene TRBJ2-3, with TRBD2 matching 14 bases. Germline lookup yields CDR1 LNHDA and CDR2 SQIVND (reference sequence). Losses at the gene ends were 5 bases for V and 2 bases for J; bases not matched to a gene: 6. This CDR3 region has 17 residues. The sequenced part of the CDR3 DNA is TGTGCCAGTAGTGCCGGGACTAGCGGGGGTTACACAGATACG. As protein: CASSAGTSGGYTDT. The complete CDR3 sequence is CASSAGTSGGYTDTQYF. Drawing the rest from reference TRBV19 and TRBJ2-3, the complete variable domain is DGGITQSPKYLFRKEGQNVTLSCEQNLNHDAMYWYRQDPGQGLRLIYYSQIVNDFQKGDIAEGYSVSREKKESFPLTVTSAQKNPTAFYLCASSAGTSGGYTDTQYFGPGTRLTVL.

The CDR3 DNA, read in part, is TGTGCCAGCTCACCCCTGCGGCGGAACACCGGGGAG. Translated, it gives CASSPLRRNTGE. The whole CDR3 reads CASSPLRRNTGELFF. This chain connects TRBV18 to TRBJ2-2; no firm D call. The read comes to an end 3 residues before the CDR3 does, leaving the germline J gene to fill in the end. The CDR3 is 15 residues long. Trimming shortened V by 3 bases and J by 1 base, and 9 bases separated the two germline ends. Germline V gene sequence: CDR1 KGHSH, CDR2 LQKENI.

The sample holds a few counts of this clone. The sequenced fragment ends 3 residues before the CDR3 boundary, so the rest is inferred from the germline J gene. The chain recombines TRBV7-8 with TRBJ2-5; 9 bases line up with TRBD1. There are 15 residues in the CDR3. V trimming: 5 bases; J trimming: 6 bases; junction bases outside the gene matches: 10. Per germline, CDR1 SGHVS and CDR2 FQNEAQ. The CDR3 region is CASSTGQGIGKTQYF. The sequenced CDR3 bases are TGTGCCAGCAGCACCGGACAGGGGATCGGCAAGACC.

This clone was picked up many times. The read terminates 3 residues before the CDR3 end, so the remaining end is supplied by the germline J gene. V is TRBV30 and J is TRBJ2-4, with 12 bases aligning to TRBD2. With 7 bases clipped from V and 6 bases from J, the junction kept 10 bases outside the gene matches. The germline V gene has CDR1 GTSNPN and CDR2 SVGIG (reference sequence). The CDR3 contains 15 residues. The DNA read from the CDR3 is TGTGCCTTTACCCACAAGACTAGCGGGGGAAACATT. It is translated as CAFTHKTSGGNI. The entire CDR3 is CAFTHKTSGGNIQYF.

Comment on this clone: The read is 3 residues too short to cover the CDR3 end, so that end is filled in from the germline J gene. V and J are TRBV7-2 and TRBJ2-5, with 8 bases fitting TRBD2. This CDR3 comprises 13 residues. CDR1 and CDR2 from the germline V gene are SGHTA and FQGNSA. With V trimmed by 8 bases and J by 1 base, 3 bases remained unmatched. The sequenced CDR3 bases are TGTGCCAGCTCAACTAGCGGCCAAGAGACC. This codes for CASSTSGQET. Given in full, the CDR3 is CASSTSGQETQYF.

This clone is medium-sized in the sample. The read comes to an end 3 residues before the CDR3 does, leaving the germline J gene to fill in the end. This chain uses TRBV5-6 with TRBJ1-1, with unresolved D. The germline V and J ends were trimmed by 0 bases and 1 base, with 10 bases remaining between them. Germline-derived CDR1 and CDR2 are SGHDT and YYEEEE. The length of the CDR3 is 15 residues. CDR3 sequence reads: CASSLVGQSNTEAFF. Partial CDR3 DNA: TGTGCCAGCAGCTTGGTTGGGCAGTCGAACACTGAA. Filled out from reference TRBV5-6 and TRBJ1-1, the complete variable domain reads DAGVTQSPTHLIKTRGQQVTLRCSPKSGHDTVSWYQQALGQGPQFIFQYYEEEERQRGNFPDRFSGHQFPNYSSELNVNALLLGDSALYLCASSLVGQSNTEAFFGQGTRLTVV.

This clone was observed many times. Read coverage stops 3 residues before the CDR3 terminus; the germline J gene supplies the remainder. This chain links TRBV19 with TRBJ2-5; TRBD1 matches 10 bases. The V gene end was trimmed by 4 bases and the J gene end by 7 bases; junction bases not matched to a gene: 6. The CDR3 totals 14 residues. The germline V gene has CDR1 LNHDA and CDR2 SQIVND (reference sequence). CDR3 in amino acids: CASSTTGGSGTQYF. The CDR3 DNA, read in part, is TGTGCCAGTAGTACGACAGGGGGCAGCGGGACC.

In this sample, this clone turned up many times. The sequence runs out 3 residues before the end of the CDR3; the remainder is reconstructed from the germline J gene. The J gene is TRBJ2-5, the V gene TRBV10-3; 11 bases fit TRBD2. CDR3 length equals 15 residues. Germline CDR1 and CDR2: ENHRY and SYGVKD. Trimming took 0 bases from V and 3 from J; bases not matched to a gene: 0. CDR3 protein: CAISESLAGEETQYF. The sequenced part of the CDR3 DNA is TGTGCCATCAGTGAGTCACTAGCGGGAGAAGAGACC.

About this clone itself: The CDR3 is cut off 3 residues early in the read; its end comes from the germline J gene. The gene calls are TRBV30 and TRBJ1-5; 7 nucleotides line up with TRBD1. Germline-derived CDR1 and CDR2 are GTSNPN and SVGIG (reference sequence). The length of the CDR3 is 13 residues. V shed 3 bases, J shed 6 bases, and the junction held 5 bases outside the gene matches. The sequenced CDR3 bases are TGTGCCTGGAGCTCACAGGGGTCTCAGCCC. This gives the protein CAWSSQGSQP. In full, the CDR3 is CAWSSQGSQPQHF.

This clone was recorded many times. From the germline J gene comes the end of the CDR3, since the read stops 3 residues before it. V is TRBV30 and J is TRBJ1-4, with D unresolved. The V and J ends lost 1 base and 3 bases respectively, with 3 bases between them. The CDR3 is made up of 12 amino acids. Germline V gene sequence: CDR1 GTSNPN, CDR2 SVGIG (reference sequence). CDR3 DNA (partial): TGTGCCTGGAGTGCGGCTAATGAAAAA. It codes for CAWSAANEK. The whole CDR3 sequence is CAWSAANEKLFF.

With regard to this clone: The read is 3 residues too short to cover the CDR3 end, so that end is filled in from the germline J gene. This chain connects TRBV10-2 to TRBJ2-5; TRBD1 aligns across 10 bases. Losses at the gene ends were 3 bases for V and 3 bases for J; bases not matched to a gene: 1. This CDR3 contains 14 residues. Germline CDR1 and CDR2: WSHSY and SAAADI. The CDR3 region is CASSDGTGEETQYF. Partial CDR3 DNA: TGCGCCAGCAGTGACGGGACAGGGGAAGAGACC.

The sample holds many counts of this clone. Partial CDR3 DNA: TGTGCCAGCAGCTATACCGGGACAGGCTACGAG. Protein sequence: CASSYTGTGYE. The entire CDR3 reads CASSYTGTGYEQYF. The chain recombines TRBV7-8 with TRBJ2-7, with 8 bases fitting TRBD1. The read stops 3 residues short of the end of the CDR3; the missing end is completed from the germline J gene. The CDR3 runs 14 residues. The germline V gene encodes CDR1 SGHVS and CDR2 FQNEAQ. Germline trimming cut 4 bases from V and 3 bases from J; bases unmatched to any gene: 5.

Comment on this clone: The read ends 3 residues shy of where the CDR3 ends; the end is completed using the germline J gene. The V and J genes are TRBV7-2 and TRBJ1-1; 8 bases fit TRBD1. Losses at the gene ends were 7 bases for V and 3 bases for J; bases not matched to a gene: 7. The CDR3 has 14 amino acids. CDR1 is SGHTA, CDR2 FQGNSA, per germline. The sequenced part of the CDR3 DNA is TGTGCCAGCAACGGACAGGGCCCCTACACTGAA. The encoded protein is CASNGQGPYTE. The full CDR3 is CASNGQGPYTEAFF.

This clone was observed at least ten times. Read sequence stops 3 residues before the CDR3 end, and the germline J gene provides the missing end. The J gene is TRBJ2-2, the V gene TRBV28; D may be TRBD2 (5 bases). Trimming removed 10 bases from V and 6 bases from J, with 12 bases in between. Germline V CDR1 and CDR2: MDHEN, SYDVKM. This CDR3 is built from 12 residues. The sequenced part of the CDR3 DNA is TGTGCCACTCCAAACGGGGCCGGGGAG. Its translation is CATPNGAGE. The CDR3 reads in full as CATPNGAGELFF. Full variable domain (outside the CDR3, taken from reference TRBV28 and TRBJ2-2): DVKVTQSSRYLVKRTGEKVFLECVQDMDHENMFWYRQDPGLGLRLIYFSYDVKMKEKGDIPEGYSVSREKKERFSLILESASTNQTSMYLCATPNGAGELFFGEGSRLTVL.

This clone came up many times. The read is 3 residues too short to cover the CDR3 end, so that end is filled in from the germline J gene. V usage is TRBV20-1 and J usage is TRBJ1-5, with 10 bases lining up with TRBD1. The CDR3 extends over 13 amino acids. V shed 6 bases, J shed 2 bases, and the junction held 1 base outside the gene matches. CDR1 and CDR2 from the germline V gene are DFQATT and SNEGSKA (reference sequence). CDR3 bases read: TGCAGTGCGGGGACAGGGGGCAATCAGCCC. It codes for CSAGTGGNQP. The entire CDR3 protein reads CSAGTGGNQPQHF.

In this sample, this clone turned up many times. The CDR3 end lies 3 residues beyond the end of the read and is filled in from the germline J gene. This chain links TRBV2 with TRBJ2-7, with D possibly matching TRBD2 (7 bases). Trimming shortened V by 8 bases and J by 5 bases, and 13 bases separated the two germline ends. This CDR3 has 12 residues. Germline V CDR1 and CDR2: SNHLY, FYNNEI. CDR3 in amino acids: CASGGGQNEQYF. The part of the CDR3 DNA that was read is TGTGCCAGCGGGGGGGGGCAGAACGAG. Filled out from reference TRBV2 and TRBJ2-7, the complete variable domain reads EPEVTQTPSHQVTQMGQEVILRCVPISNHLYFYWYRQILGQKVEFLVSFYNNEISEKSEIFDDQFSVERPDGSNFTLKIRSTKLEDSAMYFCASGGGQNEQYFGPGTRLTVT.

This clone was found many times. The read ends 3 residues early relative to the CDR3; the germline J gene fills the gap. V is TRBV18 and J is TRBJ1-1, with D hard to call. The V gene's germline CDR1 is KGHSH and CDR2 LQKENI. The germline V and J ends were trimmed by 0 bases and 3 bases, with 11 bases remaining between them. This CDR3 spans 15 amino acids. CDR3 residues: CASSPPARRDTEAFF. Incomplete CDR3 DNA: TGTGCCAGCTCACCACCCGCTCGGAGGGACACTGAA.

This clone appeared many times. A junction boundary mismatches the germline segment, possibly from a read error. Read coverage stops 3 residues before the CDR3 terminus; the germline J gene supplies the remainder. This chain connects TRBV4-2 to TRBJ2-1; D call uncertain. The germline V gene has CDR1 LGHNA and CDR2 YNFKEQ. The CDR3 consists of 15 residues. CDR3: CASSQERQWYNEQFF. Incomplete CDR3 DNA: TGCGCCAGCAGCCAAGAACGCCAGTGGTACAATGAG.

In its sample, this clone was seen a few times. With the read ending 3 residues before the CDR3 end, the germline J gene is used to fill in that end. V gene TRBV2 combines with J gene TRBJ1-3, with 7 bases identical to TRBD1. The V segment lost 6 bases and the J segment 0 bases; nucleotides outside the gene matches: 5. The V gene's germline CDR1 is SNHLY and CDR2 FYNNEI. This CDR3 comprises 15 residues. The CDR3 region is CASRGDSFSGNTIYF. The CDR3 DNA, read in part, is TGTGCCAGCAGGGGGGACAGCTTCTCTGGAAACACC.

As regards this clone: The CDR3 end lies 3 residues beyond the end of the read and is filled in from the germline J gene. V is TRBV7-9 and J is TRBJ2-7, with a possible D match to TRBD1 (6 bases). Germline V gene sequence: CDR1 SEHNR, CDR2 FQNEAQ (reference sequence). Trimming took off 6 bases at V and 6 bases at J, with 18 bases between the two ends. This CDR3 has 14 amino acids. CDR3 amino acids: CASRPWTAGSEQYF. CDR3 bases read: TGTGCCAGCAGACCGTGGACAGCCGGCTCCGAG.

This clone was seen ten or more times. The DNA ends 3 residues before the CDR3 does, and the rest of the CDR3 is filled in from the germline J gene. This chain uses TRBV20-1 with TRBJ2-1; 8 bases map to TRBD2. Looked up from germline, CDR1 is DFQATT and CDR2 is SNEGSKA (reference sequence). V dropped 2 bases and J dropped 2; count of bases not matched to a gene: 8. There are 16 residues in the CDR3. CDR3 amino acids: CSARPTPGGAYNEQFF. Partial CDR3 DNA: TGCAGTGCTAGACCTACCCCCGGGGGGGCCTACAATGAG.

This clone has at least ten counts. The read finishes 3 residues shy of the CDR3 end, and the germline J gene is used to complete it. The J gene is TRBJ2-5, the V gene TRBV30; D not resolved. In germline, CDR1 is GTSNPN, CDR2 SVGIG (reference sequence). V was cut by 0 bases and J by 5 bases, with 7 bases left in between. CDR3 length: 12 amino acids. The sequenced part of the CDR3 DNA is TGTGCCTGGAGTGTAATGAGGGAGACC. Residues: CAWSVMRET. In full, the CDR3 reads CAWSVMRETQYF.